This T cell receptor (beta chain) appears in the sequencing data of a study of cytomegalovirus exposure and HLA in healthy donors. The approximately 120-subject validation cohort, separate from the 666-subject first cohort, included the donors. As to this clone: The antigen remains undetermined.

Broader study findings: Researchers counted some 150 TCR beta chains as cytomegalovirus-associated. Reportedly, cytomegalovirus status was diagnosed with high sensitivity and specificity. Later, an analysis found that TCR clusters from the first cohort tended to co-occur in the roughly 120 validation repertoires.

This table comes from immunoSEQ multiplex PCR, and its TCRdb copy is limited to in-frame clones, with some not included. The sample lists about 65,000 clones, around 90% occurring once. Sequencing input: PBMCs. The source of this sequence is a woman in her late teens or twenties in good health and CMV-seronegative.

The CDR3 loop reads CASSLTASGELFF. The CDR3 region has the DNA TGTGCCAGCAGCCTAACCGCGTCCGGGGAGCTGTTTTTT. The gene calls are TRBV7-6 and TRBJ2-2; D is undetermined. This CDR3 is 13 amino acids long. V lost 5 bases to trimming and J lost 6 bases, with 10 bases between them. Germline values: CDR1 SGHVS, CDR2 FNYEAQ.